This T cell receptor (beta chain) was retrieved from a study of blood T cell repertoires in COVID-19. Study-level information: Collection of acute and convalescent COVID-19 samples took place in the United States, Italy and Spain. In each case, the material was cDNA or gDNA derived from T cells, B-cell-depleted T cells, or PBMCs.

Residents of 20 to 25 US areas, aged roughly 18 to 89 years, made up the participants. Categorization into cohorts depended on clinical history that participants reported. Clones were sequenced by immunoSEQ multiplex PCR, and TCRdb holds only the in-frame ones, with some missing. The sample contains a few hundred thousand clones, more than 70% of which appear only once. The sequence came from a man in his forties in a cohort exposed to, infected with or recovered from COVID-19 (not recorded which). Sequencing was carried out using PBMCs or T cells enriched from blood (not recorded which).

CDR3 region: CASSERSGRASRNEQFF. CDR3 DNA sequence: TGTGCCAGCAGTGAAAGGAGCGGGAGGGCATCGCGGAATGAGCAGTTCTTC. J is TRBJ2-1 and V is TRBV2, with TRBD2 matching over 10 bases. V lost 2 bases, J lost 7 bases, and 11 bases stayed unmatched. Germline-derived CDR1 and CDR2 are SNHLY and FYNNEI. The CDR3 sequence is 17 residues long.